The clone carrying this T cell receptor (beta chain) has a single count. The PCR employed 60 Vbeta primers together with 13 Jbeta primers. Sequenced by immunoSEQ multiplex PCR; TCRdb stores in-frame clones only, minus some. The sample has around 150,000 clones; 75% to 80% are singletons. CDR3 length: 19 residues. This sample is drawn from a study of cytomegalovirus exposure and HLA in healthy donors. V usage is TRBV21-1 and J usage is TRBJ1-5; the table's D gene call, TRBD1, was not cross checked with the DNA. TRBV21-1 has pseudogene status. The source is a male donor in good health and CMV-seronegative. The material sequenced was PBMCs. The CDR3 coding sequence is TGTGCCAGCATTGAAGTTGAAGCATTGGGACAGGTCGTAAATCAGCCCCAGCATTTT. The encoded protein is CASIEVEALGQVVNQPQHF.